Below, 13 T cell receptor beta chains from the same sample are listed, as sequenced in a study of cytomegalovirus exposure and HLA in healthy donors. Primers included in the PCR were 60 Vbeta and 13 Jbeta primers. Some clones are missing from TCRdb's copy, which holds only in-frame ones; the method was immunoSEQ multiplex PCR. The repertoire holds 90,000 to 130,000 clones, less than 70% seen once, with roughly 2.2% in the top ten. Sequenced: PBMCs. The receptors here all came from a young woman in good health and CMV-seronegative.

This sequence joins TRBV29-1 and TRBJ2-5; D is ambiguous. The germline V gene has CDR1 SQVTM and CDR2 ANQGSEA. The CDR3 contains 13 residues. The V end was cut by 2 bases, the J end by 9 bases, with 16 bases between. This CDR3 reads CSVEISSARAQYF. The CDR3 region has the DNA TGCAGCGTTGAAATCTCTAGTGCCCGGGCCCAGTACTTC.

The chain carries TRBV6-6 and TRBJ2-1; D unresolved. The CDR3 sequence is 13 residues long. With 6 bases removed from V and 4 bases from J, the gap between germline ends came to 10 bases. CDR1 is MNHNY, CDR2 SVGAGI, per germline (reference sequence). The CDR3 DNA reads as TGTGCCAGCAGCTCCGCTCAGTACAATGAGCAGTTCTTC. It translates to CASSSAQYNEQFF.

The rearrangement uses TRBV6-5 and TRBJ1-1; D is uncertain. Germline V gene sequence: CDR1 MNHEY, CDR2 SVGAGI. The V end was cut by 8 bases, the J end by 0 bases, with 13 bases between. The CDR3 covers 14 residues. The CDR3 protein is CASRSPGLNTEAFF. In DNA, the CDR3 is TGTGCCAGCCGATCCCCGGGTTTGAACACTGAAGCTTTCTTT.

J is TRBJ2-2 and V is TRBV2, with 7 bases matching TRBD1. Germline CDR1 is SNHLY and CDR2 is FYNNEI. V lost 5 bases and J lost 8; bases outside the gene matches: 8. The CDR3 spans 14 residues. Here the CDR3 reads CASSSVTGSGELFF. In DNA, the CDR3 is TGTGCCAGCAGTAGTGTGACAGGGTCGGGGGAGCTGTTTTTT.

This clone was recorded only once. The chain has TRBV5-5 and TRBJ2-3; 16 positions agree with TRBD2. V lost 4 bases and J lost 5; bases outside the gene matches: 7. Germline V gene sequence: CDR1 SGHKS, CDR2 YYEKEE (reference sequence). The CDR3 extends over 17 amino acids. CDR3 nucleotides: TGTGCCAGCAGCCTTGGGACTAGCGGGAGGGGGAGAGATACGCAGTATTTT. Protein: CASSLGTSGRGRDTQYF.

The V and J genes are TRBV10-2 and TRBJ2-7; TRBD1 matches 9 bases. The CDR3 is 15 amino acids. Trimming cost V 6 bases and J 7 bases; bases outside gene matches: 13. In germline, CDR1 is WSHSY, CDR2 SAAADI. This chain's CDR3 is CASSRTTGGLREQYF. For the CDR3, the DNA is TGCGCCAGCAGCCGAACGACAGGGGGACTGAGGGAGCAGTACTTC.

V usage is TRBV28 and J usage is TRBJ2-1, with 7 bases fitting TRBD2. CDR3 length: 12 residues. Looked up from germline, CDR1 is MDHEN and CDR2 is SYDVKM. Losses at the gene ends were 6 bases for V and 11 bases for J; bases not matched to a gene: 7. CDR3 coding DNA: TGTGCCAGCAGCATTGGGGGGGAAAAGCAGTTCTTC. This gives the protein CASSIGGEKQFF.

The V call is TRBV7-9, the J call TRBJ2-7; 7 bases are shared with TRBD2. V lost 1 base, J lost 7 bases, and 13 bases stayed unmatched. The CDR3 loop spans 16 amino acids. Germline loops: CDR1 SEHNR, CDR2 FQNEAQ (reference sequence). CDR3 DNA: TGTGCCAGCAGCTTAGGTGGGGACGGGAGGAAGTCTGAGCAGTACTTC. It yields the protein CASSLGGDGRKSEQYF.

CDR3 region: CSVRGGADTQYF. CDR3 sequence (DNA): TGCAGCGTGCGAGGGGGGGCAGATACGCAGTATTTT. This chain uses TRBV29-1 with TRBJ2-3, with D perhaps TRBD2 (7 bases). The CDR3 is 12 residues long. V lost 6 bases to trimming and J lost 4 bases, with 11 bases between them. Germline CDR1 SQVTM, CDR2 ANQGSEA.

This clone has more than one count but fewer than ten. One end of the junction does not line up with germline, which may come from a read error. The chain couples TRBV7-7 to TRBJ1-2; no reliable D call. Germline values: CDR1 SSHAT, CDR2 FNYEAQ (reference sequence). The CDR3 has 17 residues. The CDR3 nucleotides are TGTGCTAGCAGCTTAGCGCGGGCAGGTTCCCCTAACTATGGCTACACCTTC. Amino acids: CASSLARAGSPNYGYTF.

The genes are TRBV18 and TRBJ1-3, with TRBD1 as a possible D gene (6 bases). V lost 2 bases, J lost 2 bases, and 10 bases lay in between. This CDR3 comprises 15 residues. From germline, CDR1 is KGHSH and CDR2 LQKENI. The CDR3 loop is CASSPNRAAGNTIYF. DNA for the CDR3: TGTGCCAGCTCACCAAACAGGGCCGCTGGAAACACCATATATTTT. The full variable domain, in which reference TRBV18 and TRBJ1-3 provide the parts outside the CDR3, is NAGVMQNPRHLVRRRGQEARLRCSPMKGHSHVYWYRQLPEEGLKFMVYLQKENIIDESGMPKERFSAEFPKEGPSILRIQQVVRGDSAAYFCASSPNRAAGNTIYFGEGSWLTVV.

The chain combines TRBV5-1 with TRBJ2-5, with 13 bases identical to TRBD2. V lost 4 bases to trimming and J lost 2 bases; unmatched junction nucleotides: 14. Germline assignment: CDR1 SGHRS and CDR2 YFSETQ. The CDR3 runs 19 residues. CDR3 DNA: TGCGCCAGCAGCCGGACCATAGGGACTAGCGGGAAGGGGCAAGAGACCCAGTACTTC. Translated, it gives CASSRTIGTSGKGQETQYF.

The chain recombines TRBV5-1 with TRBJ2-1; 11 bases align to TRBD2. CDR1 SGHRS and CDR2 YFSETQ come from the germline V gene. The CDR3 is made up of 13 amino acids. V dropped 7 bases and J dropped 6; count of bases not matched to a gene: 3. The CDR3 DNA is TGCGCCAGCGGCCTAGCGGGAGGCAATGAGCAGTTCTTC. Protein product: CASGLAGGNEQFF. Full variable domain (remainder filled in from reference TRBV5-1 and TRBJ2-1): KAGVTQTPRYLIKTRGQQVTLSCSPISGHRSVSWYQQTPGQGLQFLFEYFSETQRNKGNFPGRFSGRQFSNSRSEMNVSTLELGDSALYLCASGLAGGNEQFFGPGTRLTVL.